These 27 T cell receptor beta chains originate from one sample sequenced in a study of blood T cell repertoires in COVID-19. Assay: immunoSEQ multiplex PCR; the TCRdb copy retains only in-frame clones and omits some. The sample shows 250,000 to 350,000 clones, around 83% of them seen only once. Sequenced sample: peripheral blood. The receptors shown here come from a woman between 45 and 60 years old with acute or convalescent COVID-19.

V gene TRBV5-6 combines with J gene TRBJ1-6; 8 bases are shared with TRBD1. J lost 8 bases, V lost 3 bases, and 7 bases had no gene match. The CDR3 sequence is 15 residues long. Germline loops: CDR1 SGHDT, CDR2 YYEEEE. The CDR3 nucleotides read TGTGCCAGCAGCTCCGGGACAGGAGGGGATTCACCCCTCCACTTT. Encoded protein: CASSSGTGGDSPLHF.

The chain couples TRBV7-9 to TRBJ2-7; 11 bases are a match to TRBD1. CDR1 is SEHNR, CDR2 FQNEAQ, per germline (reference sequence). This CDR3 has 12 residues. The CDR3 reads CASSSGQGAVDV. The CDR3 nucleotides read TGTGCCAGCAGCTCCGGACAGGGGGCGGTTGACGTC.

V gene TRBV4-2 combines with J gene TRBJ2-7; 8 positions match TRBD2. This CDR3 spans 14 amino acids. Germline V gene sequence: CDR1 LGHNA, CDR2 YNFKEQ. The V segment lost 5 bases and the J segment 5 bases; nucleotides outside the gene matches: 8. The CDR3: CASSISGSPDEQYF. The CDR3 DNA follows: TGTGCCAGCAGCATAAGCGGGAGTCCCGACGAGCAGTACTTC.

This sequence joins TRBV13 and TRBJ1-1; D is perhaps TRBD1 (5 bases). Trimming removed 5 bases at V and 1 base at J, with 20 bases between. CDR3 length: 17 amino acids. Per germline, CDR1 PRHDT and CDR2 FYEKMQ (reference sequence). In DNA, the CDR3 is TGTGCCAGCAGCCCCCGGGGGAAATCTAAGTCGAACACTGAAGCTTTCTTT. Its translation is CASSPRGKSKSNTEAFF.

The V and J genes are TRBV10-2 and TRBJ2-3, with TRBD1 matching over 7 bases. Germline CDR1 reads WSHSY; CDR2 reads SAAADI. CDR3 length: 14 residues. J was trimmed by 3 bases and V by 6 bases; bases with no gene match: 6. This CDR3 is CASSPGGRTDTQYF. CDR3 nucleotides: TGCGCCAGCAGCCCAGGGGGTAGAACAGATACGCAGTATTTT.

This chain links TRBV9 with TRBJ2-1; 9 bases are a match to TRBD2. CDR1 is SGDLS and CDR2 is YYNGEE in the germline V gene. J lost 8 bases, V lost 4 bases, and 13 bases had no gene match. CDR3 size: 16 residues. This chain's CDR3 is CASSYDPSGAGDEQFF. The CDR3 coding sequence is TGTGCCAGCAGCTACGACCCTAGCGGGGCTGGCGATGAGCAGTTCTTC.

The CDR3 bases are TGTGCCAGCAGTTACGGAGAGGCCACGTACAATTCACCCCTCCACTTT. It codes for CASSYGEATYNSPLHF. The J gene is TRBJ1-6, the V gene TRBV6-5, with D unclear. CDR3 length: 16 amino acids. V was clipped by 2 bases and J by 7 bases, with 15 bases between them. CDR1 and CDR2 from the germline V gene are MNHEY and SVGAGI.

DNA for the CDR3: TGTGCCAGCGAGACTGGCGGGGGTGGCTATGGCTACACCTTC. The encoded protein is CASETGGGGYGYTF. V and J are TRBV19 and TRBJ1-2; tentatively, D is TRBD1 (5 bases). V shed 9 bases and J shed 4 bases, with 18 bases lying between them. Germline-derived CDR1 and CDR2 are LNHDA and SQIVND (reference sequence). The CDR3 totals 14 residues.

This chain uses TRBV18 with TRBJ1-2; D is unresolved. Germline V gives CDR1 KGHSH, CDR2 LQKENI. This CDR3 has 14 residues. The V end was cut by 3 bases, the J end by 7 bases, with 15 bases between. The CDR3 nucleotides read TGTGCCAGCTCACCGACGTCGGGGTTTTCTGGCTACACCTTC. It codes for CASSPTSGFSGYTF. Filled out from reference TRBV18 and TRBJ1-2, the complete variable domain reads NAGVMQNPRHLVRRRGQEARLRCSPMKGHSHVYWYRQLPEEGLKFMVYLQKENIIDESGMPKERFSAEFPKEGPSILRIQQVVRGDSAAYFCASSPTSGFSGYTFGSGTRLTVV.

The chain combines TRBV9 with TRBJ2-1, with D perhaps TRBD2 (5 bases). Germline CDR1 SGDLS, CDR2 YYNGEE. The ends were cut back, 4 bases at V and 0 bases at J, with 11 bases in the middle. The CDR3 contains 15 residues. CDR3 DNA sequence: TGTGCCAGCAGCACACGGAGGAGCTCCTACAATGAGCAGTTCTTC. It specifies CASSTRRSSYNEQFF.

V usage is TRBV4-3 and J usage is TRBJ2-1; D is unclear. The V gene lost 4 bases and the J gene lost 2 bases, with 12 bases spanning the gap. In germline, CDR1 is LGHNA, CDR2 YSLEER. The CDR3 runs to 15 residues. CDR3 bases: TGCGCCAGCAGCCCTCAGCGTACGCCCTACAATGAGCAGTTCTTC. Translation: CASSPQRTPYNEQFF.

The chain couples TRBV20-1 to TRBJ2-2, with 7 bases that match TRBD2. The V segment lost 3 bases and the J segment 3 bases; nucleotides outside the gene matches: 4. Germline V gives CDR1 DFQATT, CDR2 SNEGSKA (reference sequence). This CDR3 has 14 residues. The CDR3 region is CSASGLADTGELFF. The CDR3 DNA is TGCAGTGCTAGTGGCCTAGCGGACACCGGGGAGCTGTTTTTT.

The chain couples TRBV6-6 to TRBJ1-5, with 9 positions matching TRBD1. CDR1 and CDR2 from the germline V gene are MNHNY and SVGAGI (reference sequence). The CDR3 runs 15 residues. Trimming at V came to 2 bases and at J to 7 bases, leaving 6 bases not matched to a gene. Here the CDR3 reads CASSYPQGARQPQHF. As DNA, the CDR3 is TGTGCCAGCAGTTACCCACAGGGGGCGAGGCAGCCCCAGCATTTT.

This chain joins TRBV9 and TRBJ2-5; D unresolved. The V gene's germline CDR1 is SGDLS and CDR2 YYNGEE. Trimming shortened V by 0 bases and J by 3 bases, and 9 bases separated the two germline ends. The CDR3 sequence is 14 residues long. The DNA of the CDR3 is TGTGCCAGCAGCGTAGATCAGCGAGAAGAGACCCAGTACTTC. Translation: CASSVDQREETQYF.

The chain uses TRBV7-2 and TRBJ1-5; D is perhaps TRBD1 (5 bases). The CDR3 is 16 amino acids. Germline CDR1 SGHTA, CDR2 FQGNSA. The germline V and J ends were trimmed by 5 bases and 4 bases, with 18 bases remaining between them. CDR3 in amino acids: CASSTPSWTQNQPQHF. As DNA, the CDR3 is TGTGCCAGCAGCACCCCCTCGTGGACACAAAATCAGCCCCAGCATTTT.

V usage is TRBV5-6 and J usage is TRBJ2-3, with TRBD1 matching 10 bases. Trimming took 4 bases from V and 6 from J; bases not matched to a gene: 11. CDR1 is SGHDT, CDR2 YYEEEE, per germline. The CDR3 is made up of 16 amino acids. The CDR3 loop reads CASSMGQGYVGDTQYF. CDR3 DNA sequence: TGTGCCAGCAGCATGGGACAGGGGTATGTCGGGGATACGCAGTATTTT. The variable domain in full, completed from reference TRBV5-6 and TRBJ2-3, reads DAGVTQSPTHLIKTRGQQVTLRCSPKSGHDTVSWYQQALGQGPQFIFQYYEEEERQRGNFPDRFSGHQFPNYSSELNVNALLLGDSALYLCASSMGQGYVGDTQYFGPGTRLTVL.

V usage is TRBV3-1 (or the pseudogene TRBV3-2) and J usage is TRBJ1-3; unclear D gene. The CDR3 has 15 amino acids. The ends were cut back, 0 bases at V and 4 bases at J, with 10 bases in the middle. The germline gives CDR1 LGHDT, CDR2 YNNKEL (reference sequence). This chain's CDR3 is CASSQDTTAGNTIYF. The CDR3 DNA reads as TGTGCCAGCAGCCAAGATACCACCGCGGGAAACACCATATATTTT.

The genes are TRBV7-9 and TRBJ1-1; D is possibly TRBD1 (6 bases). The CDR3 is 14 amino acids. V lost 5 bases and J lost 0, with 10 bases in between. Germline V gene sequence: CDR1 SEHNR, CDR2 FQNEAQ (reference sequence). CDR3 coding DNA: TGTGCCAGCAGCCGACAGGCGATGAACACTGAAGCTTTCTTT. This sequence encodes CASSRQAMNTEAFF. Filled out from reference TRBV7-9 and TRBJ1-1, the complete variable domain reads DTGVSQNPRHKITKRGQNVTFRCDPISEHNRLYWYRQTLGQGPEFLTYFQNEAQLEKSRLLSDRFSAERPKGSFSTLEIQRTEQGDSAMYLCASSRQAMNTEAFFGQGTRLTVV.

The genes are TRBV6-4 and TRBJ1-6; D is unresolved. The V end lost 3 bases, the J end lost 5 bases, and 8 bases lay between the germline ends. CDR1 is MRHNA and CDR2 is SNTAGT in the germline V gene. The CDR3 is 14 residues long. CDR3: CASSERVDNSPLHF. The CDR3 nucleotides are TGTGCCAGCAGTGAACGGGTTGATAATTCACCCCTCCACTTT.

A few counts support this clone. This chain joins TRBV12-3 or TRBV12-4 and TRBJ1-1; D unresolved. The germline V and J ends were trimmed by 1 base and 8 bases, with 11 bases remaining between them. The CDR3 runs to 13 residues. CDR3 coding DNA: TGTGCCAGCAGTTTAGATTCAAGCTTGGAAGCTTTCTTT. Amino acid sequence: CASSLDSSLEAFF.

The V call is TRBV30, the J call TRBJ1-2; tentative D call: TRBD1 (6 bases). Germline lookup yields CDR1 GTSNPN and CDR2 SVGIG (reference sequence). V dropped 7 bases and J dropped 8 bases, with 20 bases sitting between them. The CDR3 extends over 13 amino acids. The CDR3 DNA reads TGTGCCTCCCAGTATACAGGGACGGACGGCTACACCTTC. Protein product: CASQYTGTDGYTF. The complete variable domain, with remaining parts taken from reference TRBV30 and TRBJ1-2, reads SQTIHQWPATLVQPVGSPLSLECTVEGTSNPNLYWYRQAAGRGLQLLFYSVGIGQISSEVPQNLSASRPQDRQFILSSKKLLLSDSGFYLCASQYTGTDGYTFGSGTRLTVV.

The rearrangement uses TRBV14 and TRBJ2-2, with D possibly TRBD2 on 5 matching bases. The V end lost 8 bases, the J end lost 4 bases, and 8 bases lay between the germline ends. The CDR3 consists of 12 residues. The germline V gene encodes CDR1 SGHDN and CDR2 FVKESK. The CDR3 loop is CASEGFTGELFF. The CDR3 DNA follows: TGTGCCAGCGAGGGATTCACCGGGGAGCTGTTTTTT.

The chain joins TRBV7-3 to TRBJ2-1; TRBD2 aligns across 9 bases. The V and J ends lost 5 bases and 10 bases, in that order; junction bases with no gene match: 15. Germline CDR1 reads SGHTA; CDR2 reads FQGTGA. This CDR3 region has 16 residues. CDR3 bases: TGTGCCAGCAGCCCCCAGCGAGCGGGAGGCTCCTCGGAGCAGTTCTTC. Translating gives CASSPQRAGGSSEQFF. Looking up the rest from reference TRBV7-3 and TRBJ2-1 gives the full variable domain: GAGVSQTPSNKVTEKGKYVELRCDPISGHTALYWYRQSLGQGPEFLIYFQGTGAADDSGLPNDRFFAVRPEGSVSTLKIQRTERGDSAVYLCASSPQRAGGSSEQFFGPGTRLTVL.

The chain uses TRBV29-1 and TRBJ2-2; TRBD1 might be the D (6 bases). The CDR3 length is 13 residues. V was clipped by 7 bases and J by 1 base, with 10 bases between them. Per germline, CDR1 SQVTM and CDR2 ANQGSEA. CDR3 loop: CSGGPGNTGELFF. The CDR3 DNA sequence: TGCAGCGGGGGGCCGGGGAACACCGGGGAGCTGTTTTTT.

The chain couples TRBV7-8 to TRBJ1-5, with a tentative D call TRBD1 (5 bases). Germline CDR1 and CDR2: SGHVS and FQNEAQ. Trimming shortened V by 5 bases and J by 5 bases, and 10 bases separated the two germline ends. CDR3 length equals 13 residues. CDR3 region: CASSLTDHQPQHF. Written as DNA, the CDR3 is TGTGCCAGCAGCCTGACAGATCATCAGCCCCAGCATTTT.

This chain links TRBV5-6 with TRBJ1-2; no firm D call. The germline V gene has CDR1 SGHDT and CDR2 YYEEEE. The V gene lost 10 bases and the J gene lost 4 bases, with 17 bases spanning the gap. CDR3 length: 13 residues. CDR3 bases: TGTGCCTCAATGGGCACATCTTCCTATGGCTACACCTTC. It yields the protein CASMGTSSYGYTF.

DNA for the CDR3: TGTGCCAGCAGTACAGGGGCGAATCAGCCCCAGCATTTT. Translating it yields CASSTGANQPQHF. The rearrangement links TRBV6-4 to TRBJ1-5; the match to TRBD1 covers 7 bases. In germline, CDR1 is MRHNA, CDR2 SNTAGT. The trim removed 5 bases at V and 4 bases at J, leaving 2 bases unmatched. The CDR3 is 13 residues long.